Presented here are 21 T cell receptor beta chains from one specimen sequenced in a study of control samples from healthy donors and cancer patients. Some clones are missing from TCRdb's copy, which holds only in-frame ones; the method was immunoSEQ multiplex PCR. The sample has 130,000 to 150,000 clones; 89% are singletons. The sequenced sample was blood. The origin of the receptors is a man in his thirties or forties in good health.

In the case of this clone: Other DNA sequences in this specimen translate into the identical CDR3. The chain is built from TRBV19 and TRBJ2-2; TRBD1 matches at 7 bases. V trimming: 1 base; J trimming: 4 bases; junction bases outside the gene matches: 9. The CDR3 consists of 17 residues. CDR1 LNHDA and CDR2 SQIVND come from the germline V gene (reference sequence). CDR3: CASSIVPTGAGTGELFF. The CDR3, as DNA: TGTGCCAGTAGTATAGTCCCCACAGGGGCCGGCACCGGGGAGCTGTTTTTT.

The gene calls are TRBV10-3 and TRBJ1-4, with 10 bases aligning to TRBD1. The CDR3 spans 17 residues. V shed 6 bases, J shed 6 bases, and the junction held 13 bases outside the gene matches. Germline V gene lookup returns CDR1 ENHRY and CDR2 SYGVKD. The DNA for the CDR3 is TGTGCCATCAGACCGGGACAGGGGCTCGAGGGGCATGAAAAACTGTTTTTT. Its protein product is CAIRPGQGLEGHEKLFF.

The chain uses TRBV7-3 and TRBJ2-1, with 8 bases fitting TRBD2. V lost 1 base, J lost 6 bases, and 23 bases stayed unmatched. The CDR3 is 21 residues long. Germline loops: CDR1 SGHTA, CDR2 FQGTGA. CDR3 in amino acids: CASSLIPSLTRAGVPANEQFF. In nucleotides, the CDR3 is TGTGCCAGCAGCTTAATACCATCCCTAACTAGAGCGGGAGTCCCCGCCAATGAGCAGTTCTTC.

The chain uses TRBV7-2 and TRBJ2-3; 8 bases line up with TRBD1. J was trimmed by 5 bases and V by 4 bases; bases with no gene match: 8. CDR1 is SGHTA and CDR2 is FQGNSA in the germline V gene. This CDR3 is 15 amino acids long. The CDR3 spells CASSSVQGAIDTQYF. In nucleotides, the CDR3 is TGTGCCAGCAGCTCAGTCCAGGGGGCAATAGATACGCAGTATTTT.

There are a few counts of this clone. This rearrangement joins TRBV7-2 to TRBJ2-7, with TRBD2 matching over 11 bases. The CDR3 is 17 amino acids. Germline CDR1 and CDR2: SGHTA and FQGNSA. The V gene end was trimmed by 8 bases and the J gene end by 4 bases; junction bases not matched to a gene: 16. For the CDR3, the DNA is TGTGCCAGCCGACTAAGCGGACTAGCGGGCGATCCTTACGAGCAGTACTTC. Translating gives CASRLSGLAGDPYEQYF.

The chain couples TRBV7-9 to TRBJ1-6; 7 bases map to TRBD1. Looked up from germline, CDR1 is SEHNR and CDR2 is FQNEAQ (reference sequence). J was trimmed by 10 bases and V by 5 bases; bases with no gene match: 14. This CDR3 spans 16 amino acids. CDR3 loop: CASSARTGLMESPLHF. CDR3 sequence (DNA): TGTGCCAGCAGCGCACGGACAGGACTAATGGAATCACCCCTCCACTTT. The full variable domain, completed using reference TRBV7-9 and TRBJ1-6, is DTGVSQNPRHKITKRGQNVTFRCDPISEHNRLYWYRQTLGQGPEFLTYFQNEAQLEKSRLLSDRFSAERPKGSFSTLEIQRTEQGDSAMYLCASSARTGLMESPLHFGNGTRLTVT.

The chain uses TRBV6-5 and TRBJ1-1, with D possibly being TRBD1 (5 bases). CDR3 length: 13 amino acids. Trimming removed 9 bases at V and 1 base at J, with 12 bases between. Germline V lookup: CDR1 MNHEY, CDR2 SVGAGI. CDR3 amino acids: CASQKRGNTEAFF. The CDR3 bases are TGTGCCAGTCAGAAGAGGGGGAACACTGAAGCTTTCTTT.

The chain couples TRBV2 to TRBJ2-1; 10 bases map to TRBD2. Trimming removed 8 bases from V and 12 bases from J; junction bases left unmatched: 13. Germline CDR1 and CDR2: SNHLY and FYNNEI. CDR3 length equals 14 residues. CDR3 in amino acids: CASGGRLAGVGQFF. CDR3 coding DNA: TGTGCCAGCGGGGGGCGGCTAGCGGGAGTAGGGCAGTTCTTC. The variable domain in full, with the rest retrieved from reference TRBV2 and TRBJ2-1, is EPEVTQTPSHQVTQMGQEVILRCVPISNHLYFYWYRQILGQKVEFLVSFYNNEISEKSEIFDDQFSVERPDGSNFTLKIRSTKLEDSAMYFCASGGRLAGVGQFFGPGTRLTVL.

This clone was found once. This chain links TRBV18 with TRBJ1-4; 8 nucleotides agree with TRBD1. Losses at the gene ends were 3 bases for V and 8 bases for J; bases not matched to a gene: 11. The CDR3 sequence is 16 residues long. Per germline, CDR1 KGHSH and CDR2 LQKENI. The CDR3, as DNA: TGTGCCAGCTCACCCAGAGAAGGACAGGGACGCGAAAAACTGTTTTTT. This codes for CASSPREGQGREKLFF.

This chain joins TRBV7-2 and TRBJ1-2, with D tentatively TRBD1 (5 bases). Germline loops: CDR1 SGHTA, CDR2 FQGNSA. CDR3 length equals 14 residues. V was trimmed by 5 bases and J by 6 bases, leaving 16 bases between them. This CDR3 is CASSPRGGADGYTF. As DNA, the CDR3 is TGTGCCAGCAGCCCTCGGGGGGGAGCGGATGGCTACACCTTC. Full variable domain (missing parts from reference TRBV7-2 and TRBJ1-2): GAGVSQSPSNKVTEKGKDVELRCDPISGHTALYWYRQSLGQGLEFLIYFQGNSAPDKSGLPSDRFSAERTGGSVSTLTIQRTQQEDSAVYLCASSPRGGADGYTFGSGTRLTVV.

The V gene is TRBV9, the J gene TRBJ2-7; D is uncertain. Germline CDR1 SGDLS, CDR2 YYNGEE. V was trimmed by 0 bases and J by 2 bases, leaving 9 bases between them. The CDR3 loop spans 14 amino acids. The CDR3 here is CASSVDGSAYEQYF. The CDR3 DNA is TGTGCCAGCAGCGTAGATGGGTCCGCCTACGAGCAGTACTTC. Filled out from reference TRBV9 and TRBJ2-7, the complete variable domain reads DSGVTQTPKHLITATGQRVTLRCSPRSGDLSVYWYQQSLDQGLQFLIQYYNGEERAKGNILERFSAQQFPDLHSELNLSSLELGDSALYFCASSVDGSAYEQYFGPGTRLTVT.

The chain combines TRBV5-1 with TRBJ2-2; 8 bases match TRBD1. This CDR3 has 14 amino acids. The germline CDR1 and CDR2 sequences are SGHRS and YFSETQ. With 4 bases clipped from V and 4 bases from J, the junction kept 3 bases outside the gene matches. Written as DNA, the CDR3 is TGCGCCAGCAGCCGACAGGGGACCACCGGGGAGCTGTTTTTT. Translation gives CASSRQGTTGELFF.

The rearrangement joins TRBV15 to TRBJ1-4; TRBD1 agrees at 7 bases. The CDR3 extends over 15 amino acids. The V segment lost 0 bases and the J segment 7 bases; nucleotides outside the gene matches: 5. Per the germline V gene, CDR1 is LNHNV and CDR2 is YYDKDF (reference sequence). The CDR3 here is CATSRDEGAVEKLFF. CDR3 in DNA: TGTGCCACCAGCAGAGACGAGGGGGCGGTTGAAAAACTGTTTTTT.

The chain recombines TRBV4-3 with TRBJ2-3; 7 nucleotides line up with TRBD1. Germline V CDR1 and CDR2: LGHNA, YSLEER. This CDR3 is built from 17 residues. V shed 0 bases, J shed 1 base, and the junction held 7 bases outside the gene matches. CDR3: CASSQDQTGAGTDTQYF. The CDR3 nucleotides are TGCGCCAGCAGCCAAGACCAAACAGGGGCCGGCACAGATACGCAGTATTTT.

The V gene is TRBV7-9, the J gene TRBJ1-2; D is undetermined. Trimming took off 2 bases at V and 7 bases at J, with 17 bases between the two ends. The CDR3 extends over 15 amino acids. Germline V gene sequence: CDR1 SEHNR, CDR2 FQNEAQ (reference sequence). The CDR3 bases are TGTGCCAGCAGCTTATACCCCCCGGGTACAAGTGGCTACACCTTC. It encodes CASSLYPPGTSGYTF.

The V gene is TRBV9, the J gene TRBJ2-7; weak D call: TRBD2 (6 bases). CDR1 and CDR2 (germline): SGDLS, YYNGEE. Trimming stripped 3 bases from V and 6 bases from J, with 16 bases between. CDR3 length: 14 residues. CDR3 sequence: CASSAVGLGGEQYF. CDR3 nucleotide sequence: TGTGCCAGCAGCGCCGTGGGCTTGGGAGGCGAGCAGTACTTC. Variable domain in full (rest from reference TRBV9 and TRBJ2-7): DSGVTQTPKHLITATGQRVTLRCSPRSGDLSVYWYQQSLDQGLQFLIQYYNGEERAKGNILERFSAQQFPDLHSELNLSSLELGDSALYFCASSAVGLGGEQYFGPGTRLTVT.

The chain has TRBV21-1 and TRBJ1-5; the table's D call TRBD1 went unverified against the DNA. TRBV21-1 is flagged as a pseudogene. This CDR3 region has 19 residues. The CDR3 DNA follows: TGTGCCAGCAGCAAATCCTCAGGACAGGGGAATTTCAGCAATCAGCCCCAGCATTTT. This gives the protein CASSKSSGQGNFSNQPQHF.

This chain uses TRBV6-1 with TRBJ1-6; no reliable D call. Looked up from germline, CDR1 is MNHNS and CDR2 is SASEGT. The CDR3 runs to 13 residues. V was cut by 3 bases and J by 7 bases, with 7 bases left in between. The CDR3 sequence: CASSDDPNSPLHF. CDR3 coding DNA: TGTGCCAGCAGTGACGACCCCAATTCACCCCTCCACTTT.

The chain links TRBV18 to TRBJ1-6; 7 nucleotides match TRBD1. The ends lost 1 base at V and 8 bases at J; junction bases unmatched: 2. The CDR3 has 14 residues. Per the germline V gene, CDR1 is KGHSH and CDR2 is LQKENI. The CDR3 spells CASSPQGAYSPLHF. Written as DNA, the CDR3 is TGTGCCAGCTCACCACAGGGGGCATATTCACCCCTCCACTTT.

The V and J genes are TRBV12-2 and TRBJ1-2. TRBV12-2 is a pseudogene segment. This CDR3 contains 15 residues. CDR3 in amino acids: CASRSTGGRDYGYTF. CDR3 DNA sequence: TGTGCAAGTCGCTCTACGGGTGGGCGCGATTATGGCTACACCTTC.

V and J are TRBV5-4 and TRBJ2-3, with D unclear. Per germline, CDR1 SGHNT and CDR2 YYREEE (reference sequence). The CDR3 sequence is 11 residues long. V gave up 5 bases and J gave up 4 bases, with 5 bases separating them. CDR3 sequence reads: CASRGSDTQYF. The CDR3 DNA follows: TGTGCCAGCAGGGGGTCAGATACGCAGTATTTT.